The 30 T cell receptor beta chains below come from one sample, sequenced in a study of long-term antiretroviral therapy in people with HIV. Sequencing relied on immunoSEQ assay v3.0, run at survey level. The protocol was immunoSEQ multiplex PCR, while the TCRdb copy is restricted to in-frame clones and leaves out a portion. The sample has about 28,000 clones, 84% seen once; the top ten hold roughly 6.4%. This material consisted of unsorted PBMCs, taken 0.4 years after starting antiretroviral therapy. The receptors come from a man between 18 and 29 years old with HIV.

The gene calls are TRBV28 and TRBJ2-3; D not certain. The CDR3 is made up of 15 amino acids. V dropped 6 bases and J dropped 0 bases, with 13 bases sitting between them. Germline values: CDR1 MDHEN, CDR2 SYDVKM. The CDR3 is CASSAAGYSTDTQYF. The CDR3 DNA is TGTGCCAGCAGCGCCGCTGGATACAGCACAGATACGCAGTATTTT.

Here the CDR3 DNA reads TGCGCCAGCAAAGACGATGAGGCTAACTATGGCTACACCTTC. This sequence encodes CASKDDEANYGYTF. V gene TRBV5-1 combines with J gene TRBJ1-2, with D uncertain. Germline V gene lookup returns CDR1 SGHRS and CDR2 YFSETQ. The V gene lost 6 bases and the J gene lost 0 bases, with 12 bases spanning the gap. The CDR3 contains 14 residues.

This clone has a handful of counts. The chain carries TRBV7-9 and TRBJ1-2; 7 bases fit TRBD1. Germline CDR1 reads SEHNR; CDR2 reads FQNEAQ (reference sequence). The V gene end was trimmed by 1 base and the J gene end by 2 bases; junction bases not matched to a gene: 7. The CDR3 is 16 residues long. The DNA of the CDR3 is TGTGCCAGCAGCTTAGGGCCTGGGACAGCCAACTATGGCTACACCTTC. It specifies CASSLGPGTANYGYTF.

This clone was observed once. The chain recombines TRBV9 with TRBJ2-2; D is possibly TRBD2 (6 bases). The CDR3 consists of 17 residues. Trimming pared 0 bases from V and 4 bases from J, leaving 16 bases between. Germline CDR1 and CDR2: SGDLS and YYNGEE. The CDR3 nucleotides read TGTGCCAGCAGCGTAGTGGAGGGGCCCCCGGGCACCGGGGAGCTGTTTTTT. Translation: CASSVVEGPPGTGELFF.

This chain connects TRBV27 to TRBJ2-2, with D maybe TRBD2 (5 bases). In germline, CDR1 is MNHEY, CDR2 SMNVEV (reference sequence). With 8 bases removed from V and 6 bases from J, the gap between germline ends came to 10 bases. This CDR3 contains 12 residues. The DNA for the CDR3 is TGTGCCAGCGGGAGTGGGGCCGGGGAGCTGTTTTTT. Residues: CASGSGAGELFF.

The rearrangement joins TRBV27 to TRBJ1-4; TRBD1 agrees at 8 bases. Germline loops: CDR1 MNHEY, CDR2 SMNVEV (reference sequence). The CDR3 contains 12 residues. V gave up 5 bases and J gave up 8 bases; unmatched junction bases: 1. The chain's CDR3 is CASSRDREKLFF. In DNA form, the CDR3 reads TGTGCCAGCAGTAGGGACAGGGAAAAACTGTTTTTT.

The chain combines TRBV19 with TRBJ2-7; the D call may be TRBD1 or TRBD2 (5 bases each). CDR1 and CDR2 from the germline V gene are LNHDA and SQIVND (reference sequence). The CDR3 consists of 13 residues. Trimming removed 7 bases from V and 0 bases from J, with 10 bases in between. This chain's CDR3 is CASTEGSSYEQYF. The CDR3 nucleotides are TGTGCCAGTACTGAGGGGAGCTCCTACGAGCAGTACTTC.

The CDR3 is CASSFVNNEQFF. The DNA of the CDR3 is TGCGCCAGCAGCTTTGTTAACAATGAGCAGTTCTTC. The rearrangement joins TRBV5-1 to TRBJ2-1; no firm D call. The CDR3 extends over 12 amino acids. Trimming cost V 2 bases and J 5 bases, with 5 bases left between them. Germline V CDR1 and CDR2: SGHRS, YFSETQ.

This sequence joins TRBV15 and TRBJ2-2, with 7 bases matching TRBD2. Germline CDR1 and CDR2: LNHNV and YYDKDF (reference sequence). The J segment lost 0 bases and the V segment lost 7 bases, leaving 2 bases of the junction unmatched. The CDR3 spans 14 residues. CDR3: CATIGGSNTGELFF. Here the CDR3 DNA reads TGTGCCACCATCGGGGGGTCGAACACCGGGGAGCTGTTTTTT.

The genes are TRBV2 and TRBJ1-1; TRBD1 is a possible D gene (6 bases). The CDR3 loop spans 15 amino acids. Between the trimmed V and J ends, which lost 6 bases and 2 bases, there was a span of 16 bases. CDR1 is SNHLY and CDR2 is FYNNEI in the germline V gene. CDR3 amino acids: CASSLYPGQNTEAFF. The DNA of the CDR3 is TGTGCCAGCAGCCTTTATCCGGGACAAAACACTGAAGCTTTCTTT.

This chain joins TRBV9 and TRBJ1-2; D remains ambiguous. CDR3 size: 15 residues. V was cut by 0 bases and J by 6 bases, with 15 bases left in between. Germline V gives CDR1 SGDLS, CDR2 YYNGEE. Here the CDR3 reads CASSVATDVGDGYTF. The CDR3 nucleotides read TGTGCCAGCAGCGTAGCTACCGATGTTGGGGATGGCTACACCTTC.

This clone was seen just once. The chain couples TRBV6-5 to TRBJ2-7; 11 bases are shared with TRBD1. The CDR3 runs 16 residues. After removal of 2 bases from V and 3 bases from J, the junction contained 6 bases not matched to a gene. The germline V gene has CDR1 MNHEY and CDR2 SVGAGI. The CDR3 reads CASSYPRDRGIYEQYF. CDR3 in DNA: TGTGCCAGCAGTTACCCCCGGGACAGGGGGATCTACGAGCAGTACTTC.

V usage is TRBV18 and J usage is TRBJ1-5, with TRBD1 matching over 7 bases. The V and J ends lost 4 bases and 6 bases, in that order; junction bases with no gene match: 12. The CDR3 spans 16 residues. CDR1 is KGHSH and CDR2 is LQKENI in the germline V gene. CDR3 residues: CASSHENRGRSQPQHF. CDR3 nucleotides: TGTGCCAGCTCACACGAAAATAGGGGGCGCAGTCAGCCCCAGCATTTT.

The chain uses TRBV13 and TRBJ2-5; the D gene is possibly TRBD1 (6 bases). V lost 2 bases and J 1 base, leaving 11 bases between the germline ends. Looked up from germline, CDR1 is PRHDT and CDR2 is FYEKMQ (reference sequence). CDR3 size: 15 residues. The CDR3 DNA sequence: TGTGCCAGCAGCTTACCGACAGGTCTCCAAGAGACCCAGTACTTC. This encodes CASSLPTGLQETQYF.

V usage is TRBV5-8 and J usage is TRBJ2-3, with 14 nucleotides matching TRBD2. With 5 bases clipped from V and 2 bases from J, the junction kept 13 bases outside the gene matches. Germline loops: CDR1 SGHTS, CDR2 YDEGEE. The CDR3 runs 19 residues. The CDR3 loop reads CASRSDGLAGGQSTDTQYF. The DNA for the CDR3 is TGTGCCAGCAGATCCGATGGACTAGCGGGGGGACAATCCACAGATACGCAGTATTTT.

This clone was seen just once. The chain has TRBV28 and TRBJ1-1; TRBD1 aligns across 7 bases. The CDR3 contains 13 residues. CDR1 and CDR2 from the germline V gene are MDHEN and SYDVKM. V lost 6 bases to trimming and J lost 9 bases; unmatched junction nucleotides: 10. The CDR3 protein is CASRLTGIPKAFF. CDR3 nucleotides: TGTGCCAGCAGGTTGACAGGGATCCCAAAAGCTTTCTTT.

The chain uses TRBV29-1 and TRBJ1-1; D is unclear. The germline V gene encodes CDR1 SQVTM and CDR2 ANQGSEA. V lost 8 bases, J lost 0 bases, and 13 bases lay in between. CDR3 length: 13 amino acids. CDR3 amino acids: CSSLEGLNTEAFF. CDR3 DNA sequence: TGCAGCTCCCTAGAAGGGTTGAACACTGAAGCTTTCTTT.

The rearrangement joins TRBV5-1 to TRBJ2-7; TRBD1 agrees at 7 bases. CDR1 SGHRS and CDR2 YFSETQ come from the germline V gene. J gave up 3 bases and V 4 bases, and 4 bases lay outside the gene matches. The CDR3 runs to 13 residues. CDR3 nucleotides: TGCGCCAGCAGCGCCGGGACAGACTACGAGCAGTACTTC. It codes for CASSAGTDYEQYF.

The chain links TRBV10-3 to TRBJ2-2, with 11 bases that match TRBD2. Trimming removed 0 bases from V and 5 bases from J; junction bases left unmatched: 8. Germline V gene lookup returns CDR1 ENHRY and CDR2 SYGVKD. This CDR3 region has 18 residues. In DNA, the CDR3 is TGTGCCATCAGTGAGTCCGGTAGCGGGAGGGCCGGTACCGGGGAGCTGTTTTTT. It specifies CAISESGSGRAGTGELFF.

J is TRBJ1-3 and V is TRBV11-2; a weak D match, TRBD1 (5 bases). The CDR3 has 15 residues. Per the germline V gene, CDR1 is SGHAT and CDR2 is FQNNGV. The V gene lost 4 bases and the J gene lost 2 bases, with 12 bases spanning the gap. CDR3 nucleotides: TGTGCCAGCAGCTCAGGTGGGGGGGCTGGAAACACCATATATTTT. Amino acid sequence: CASSSGGGAGNTIYF.

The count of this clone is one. CDR3 in amino acids: CASSYSRGYTDTQYF. CDR3 bases: TGTGCCAGCAGTTACTCGAGAGGGTACACAGATACGCAGTATTTT. V gene TRBV6-5 combines with J gene TRBJ2-3; tentative D call: TRBD2 (5 bases). Trimming cost V 0 bases and J 2 bases, with 9 bases left between them. This CDR3 has 15 residues. Germline CDR1 reads MNHEY; CDR2 reads SVGAGI.

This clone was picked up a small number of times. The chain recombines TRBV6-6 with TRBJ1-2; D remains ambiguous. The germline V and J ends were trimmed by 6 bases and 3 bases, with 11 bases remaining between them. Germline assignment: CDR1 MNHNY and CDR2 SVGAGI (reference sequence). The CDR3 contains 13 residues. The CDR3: CASRSQSYYGYTF. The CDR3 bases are TGTGCCAGCAGGTCACAGAGTTACTATGGCTACACCTTC.

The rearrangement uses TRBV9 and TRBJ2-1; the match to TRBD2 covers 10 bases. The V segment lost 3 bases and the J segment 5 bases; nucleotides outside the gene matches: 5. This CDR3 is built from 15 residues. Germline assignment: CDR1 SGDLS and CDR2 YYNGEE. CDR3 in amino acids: CASSELAGPNNEQFF. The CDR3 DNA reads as TGTGCCAGCAGCGAACTAGCGGGGCCAAACAATGAGCAGTTCTTC.

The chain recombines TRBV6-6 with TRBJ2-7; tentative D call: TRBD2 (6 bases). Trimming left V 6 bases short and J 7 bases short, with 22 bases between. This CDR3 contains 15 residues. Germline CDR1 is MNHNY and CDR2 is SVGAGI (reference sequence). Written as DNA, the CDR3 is TGTGCCAGCAGCCCTTTTCCGGGAGATATACGAGAGCAGTACTTC. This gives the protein CASSPFPGDIREQYF.

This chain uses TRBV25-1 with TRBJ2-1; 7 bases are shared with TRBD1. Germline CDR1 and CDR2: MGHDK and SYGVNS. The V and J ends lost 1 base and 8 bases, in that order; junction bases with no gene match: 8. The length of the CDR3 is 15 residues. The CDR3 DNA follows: TGTGCCAGCAGTGAATGGGACAGCGAGACGGATGAGCAGTTCTTC. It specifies CASSEWDSETDEQFF. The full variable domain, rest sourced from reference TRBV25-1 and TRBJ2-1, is EADIYQTPRYLVIGTGKKITLECSQTMGHDKMYWYQQDPGMELHLIHYSYGVNSTEKGDLSSESTVSRIRTEHFPLTLESARPSHTSQYLCASSEWDSETDEQFFGPGTRLTVL.

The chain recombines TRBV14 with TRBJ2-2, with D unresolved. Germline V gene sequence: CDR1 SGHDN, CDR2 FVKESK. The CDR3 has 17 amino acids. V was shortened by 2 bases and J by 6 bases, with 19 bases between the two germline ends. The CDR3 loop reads CASSQLSYGSSSGELFF. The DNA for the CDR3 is TGTGCCAGCAGCCAACTCTCATATGGTAGTAGTTCCGGGGAGCTGTTTTTT.

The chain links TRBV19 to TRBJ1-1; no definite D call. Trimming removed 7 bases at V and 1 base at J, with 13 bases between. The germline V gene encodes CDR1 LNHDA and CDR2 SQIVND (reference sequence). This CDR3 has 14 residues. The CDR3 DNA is TGTGCCAGTATTCCAAGGGTCTCGAACACTGAAGCTTTCTTT. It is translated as CASIPRVSNTEAFF.

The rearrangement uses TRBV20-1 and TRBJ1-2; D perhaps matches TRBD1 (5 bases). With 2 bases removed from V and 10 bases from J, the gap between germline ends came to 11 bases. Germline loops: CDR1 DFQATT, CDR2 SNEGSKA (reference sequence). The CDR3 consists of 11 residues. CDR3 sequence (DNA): TGCAGTGCTAGAAGTGGGACGGACTACACCTTC. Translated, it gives CSARSGTDYTF.

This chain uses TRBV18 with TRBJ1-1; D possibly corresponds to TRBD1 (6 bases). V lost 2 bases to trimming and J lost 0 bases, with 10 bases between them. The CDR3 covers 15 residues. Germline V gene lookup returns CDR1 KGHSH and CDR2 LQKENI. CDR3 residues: CASSPEQGVNTEAFF. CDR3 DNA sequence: TGTGCCAGCTCACCAGAACAGGGAGTGAACACTGAAGCTTTCTTT.

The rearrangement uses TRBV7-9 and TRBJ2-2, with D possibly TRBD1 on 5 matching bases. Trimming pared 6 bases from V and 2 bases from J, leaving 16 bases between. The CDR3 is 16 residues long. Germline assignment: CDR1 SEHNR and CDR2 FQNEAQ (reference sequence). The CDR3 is CASRSDSTLNTGELFF. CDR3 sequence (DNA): TGTGCCAGCAGATCCGACAGTACGCTCAACACCGGGGAGCTGTTTTTT.